What follows is one T cell receptor (beta chain) and its context. The specificity of this receptor is unknown. One base away there is no much larger clone; base qualities are not given. Trimming costs V 5 bases and J 5 bases, and their ends lie 25 bases apart. CDR1 and CDR2 were assigned from the germline V gene (reference sequence) as SEHNR and FQNEAQ. The cysteine opens and the phenylalanine closes a CDR3 of 17 amino acids. Only the CDR3 region is kept as DNA, spanning 51 bases read in frame from base 1. In total, approximately 690 healthy bone marrow donors made up the cohort. At the time of sampling, every cohort member was nominally healthy, though immune exposures that went unrecorded were likely present. The donor tested CMV seronegative, placing the donor among the roughly 340 seronegative members of the cohort. A peripheral blood sample was provided by each donor, and peripheral blood mononuclear cells were used for TCR beta sequencing. The Qiagen DNeasy Blood Extraction Kit was used to extract genomic DNA from the blood cell samples.

This sample is part of a study of cytomegalovirus exposure and HLA in healthy donors (dated by TCRdb to 2016 to 2017). For the wider study: An earlier analysis of 587 of the donors reported 276 Gb of sequence data and 95 million to 140 million unique TCR beta sequences obtained from 180 million or so T cells. In an earlier analysis of 550 to 700 of the donors, high-throughput TCR beta sequencing was used to judge whether each TCR beta V gene segment behaved as functional or pseudogenic. To predict cytomegalovirus infection status, the study brought together high-throughput TCR immunosequencing, statistical association of individual TCRs with disease status, and machine learning. Besides the first cohort of roughly 640 subjects, a separate validation cohort made up of over a hundred different subjects was used. Alongside the repertoire data, information on donor age, sex, ethnicity and CMV serostatus was compiled. Using immunosequencing, the study profiled T cell repertoires from 500 to 800 subjects and related those repertoires to cytomegalovirus serostatus. An early release that covered 640 HLA-typed donors contained approximately 300 gigabases of sequencing data and roughly 84 million unique TCR sequences. The number of typed donors differed by locus: roughly 629-630 for A, B, C, DRB1 and DQB1; roughly 510 for DQA1; some 610 for DPA1; and roughly 470 for DPB1. A later genetic analysis used genome-wide SNP genotypes for about three fifths of the 666 donors, treating that subset as a discovery cohort. On average, around 240,000 unique TCR beta nucleotide sequences were sequenced per donor among more than 350 genotyped donors of the cohort, with 15% to 20% of those sequences being non-productive. Every repertoire in the discovery cohort had been generated on one and the same sequencing platform. Among the approximately 430 genotyped donors, approximately 81% belonged to the genetic ancestry cluster associated with self-reported Caucasian donors. A few DR-DQ haplotypes were handled as single units for association and clustering because linkage in the cohort was strong. The study aimed to test whether signatures of past pathogen exposure could be identified by cataloging public T cell receptors. A later analysis re-examined previously published TCR beta repertoires from about 670 donors and added high-resolution HLA genotyping to investigate patterns of TCR occurrence. The later analysis used no new phenotypic data to find candidate immune exposures, relying instead on TCR beta sequences and their occurrence across donors. HLA typing covered class I and class II loci at four-digit resolution.

Library preparation was by the immunoSEQ multiplex PCR assay. A mixture of 60 forward primers for TCR Vbeta segments and 13 reverse primers for TCR Jbeta segments was used in the multiplex PCR. A multiplex PCR assay on genomic DNA amplified the CDR3 region of rearranged TCR beta genes. Amplified TCR beta libraries were sequenced as 87-base-pair reads on the Illumina HiSeq System. The study's processing was this. In a later analysis, some 80 million unique TCR beta chains were counted across the roughly 610 repertoires, and around 11 million of these chains were shared by at least two donors. To remove PCR and sequencing errors, raw reads were error-corrected and collapsed into unique sequences using a nearest-neighbor algorithm that merged closely related sequences. CDR3 sequences were aligned to IMGT reference sequences to assign V, D and J gene segments. For a sequence to be retained, a match of at least six nucleotides was required to both a V gene segment and a J gene segment. A rearrangement was called productive if the CDR3 had no stop codons and remained in frame with V and J, and every other rearrangement was called non-productive. Following IMGT convention, CDR3 was defined as the stretch from the second conserved V-encoded cysteine up to the conserved J-encoded phenylalanine. The earlier analysis of about 530 of the donors excluded any sequence lacking an unambiguous match to a single V gene segment. In an earlier analysis of roughly 600 of the donors, a V segment was called functional when productive rearrangements were above 56.7%, and segregating when the standard deviation between donors exceeded 5%. A statistical classification framework was developed to diagnose cytomegalovirus status using the catalog of TCR beta chain sequences. V and J gene assignment, in a later analysis, came from comparing TCR nucleotide sequences with IMGT/GENE-DB human TR gene sequences. The TCRdist pipeline was used in a later analysis to assign CDR3 sequences and most-parsimonious VDJ recombination scenarios. A later analysis defined each TCR beta chain by its CDR3 amino acid sequence plus V-gene family, and excluded reads lacking a unique V-gene family. A later analysis removed 592 highly shared, low-generation-probability nucleotide sequences to deal with suspected cross-contamination and a sequencing artifact. A later analysis calculated a clonal expansion index for each public chain from normalized within-repertoire ranks of inferred template counts. In a later analysis, generation probabilities were computed with a VDJ recombination model fitted to out-of-frame rearrangements, and the resulting probabilities were checked against IGoR. In a later analysis, TCR-TCR, TCR-HLA and TCR-CMV co-occurrence was scored with hypergeometric tests, and a repertoire-size bias correction was applied to TCR pairs. To estimate false discovery rates, a later analysis permuted the HLA or CMV assignments 20 times. In a later analysis, co-occurring TCRs were grouped using DBSCAN, and TCRdist sequence similarity was added for clustering within HLA-allele-positive subsets. For co-occurrence clustering, repertoires with fewer than 30,000 or more than 120,000 public chains were excluded, along with five repertoires with anomalous nucleotide sharing. TCRdb took over this immuneACCESS table, retaining in-frame rearrangements with V and J assigned. Such tables are incomplete; in checked studies, under half of the missing clones stem from an unresolved V gene, and the remainder is unexplained. That table supplies the V and J calls and clone size; D and trimming were determined from the DNA. This sample is represented by some 200,000 clones; roughly nine tenths of them were singletons. The ten top clones hold about 0.23% of the sample.

Broader findings and caveats from the paper: According to a later analysis, TCR association rates differed among HLA loci, with DRB1 alleles showing the most associated TCRs and HLA-C alleles showing the fewest. While some public TCRs were present in many individuals, most TCR sequences turned up only very rarely across donors. Because counts were too low, roughly 18 rarely observed V segments, including chromosome 9 orphons, were left out of the earlier analysis of roughly 600 of the donors. Three of the identified cytomegalovirus-associated TCR beta chains were confirmed in vitro to be specific for cytomegalovirus antigens. An earlier analysis of 587 of the donors showed that most TCR beta V segments appeared in productive rearrangements either about 90% or about 30% of the time, which broadly matched IMGT annotations. Linkage disequilibrium might explain the correlated functional status among segregating V segments, but an unknown experimental factor could not be excluded. A later analysis reported that several top co-occurrence clusters appeared linked to parvovirus B19, influenza, CMV and Epstein-Barr virus. For the cohort, immune exposure information was limited to CMV serostatus. The cohort was sequenced for TCR beta chains only, and without alpha or paired-chain data the features that could be detected were limited. Some IMGT-functional V segments, including TRBV6-2 and TRBV6-3, could not be distinguished by the 87-base-pair reads and were therefore excluded. Assigning TCR associations to individual alleles was difficult when HLA alleles, especially DR and DQ, strongly co-occurred. In a later genetic analysis, a missense DCLRE1C variant was associated with V-gene and J-gene trimming of TCR beta chains, and the association was replicated in an independent cohort. A later analysis associated roughly 17,000 TCR beta sequences with specific HLA alleles at a false discovery rate of 0.05. In a later analysis, HLA-associated TCR beta chains were found to be more clonally expanded and to have lower generation probabilities than equally common non-associated chains. Because HLA typing was missing for some donors at each locus, association tests included only the typed subset. The authors suggested that the approach could potentially be extended to other disease states and immunological phenotypes. Sequencing depth was assumed to be roughly uniform across donors in the presence/absence analyses, though that assumption may not hold. The classifier was reported to diagnose cytomegalovirus status with high specificity and sensitivity in both the original cohort and the validation cohort. A cluster of highly shared sequence variants was judged likely to represent a technical artifact of the sequencing pipeline. A further reported finding was that TCR beta sequences accurately predicted the HLA-A and HLA-B alleles for most subjects in the first cohort. In a later analysis, most CMV-associated TCR beta chains were found to appear HLA-restricted, with HLA associations seemingly driven largely by CMV exposure. In the study, around 150 TCR beta chains were listed as associated with cytomegalovirus. According to a later genetic analysis, donors in an Asian-associated ancestry cluster had fewer N-insertions in productive TCRs than the approximately 670-donor mean.

This sequence was found in a girl under three years old in good health and CMV-seronegative. Input material: PBMCs. The chain is made from TRBV7-9 and TRBJ2-7, and the D gene may be TRBD1, 7 bases matching. The nucleotide sequence is given as TGTGCCAGCAGCCCTATCGGGGGATGGGGGACAGCCAACGAGCAGTACTTC. Translated, this is CASSPIGGWGTANEQYF.